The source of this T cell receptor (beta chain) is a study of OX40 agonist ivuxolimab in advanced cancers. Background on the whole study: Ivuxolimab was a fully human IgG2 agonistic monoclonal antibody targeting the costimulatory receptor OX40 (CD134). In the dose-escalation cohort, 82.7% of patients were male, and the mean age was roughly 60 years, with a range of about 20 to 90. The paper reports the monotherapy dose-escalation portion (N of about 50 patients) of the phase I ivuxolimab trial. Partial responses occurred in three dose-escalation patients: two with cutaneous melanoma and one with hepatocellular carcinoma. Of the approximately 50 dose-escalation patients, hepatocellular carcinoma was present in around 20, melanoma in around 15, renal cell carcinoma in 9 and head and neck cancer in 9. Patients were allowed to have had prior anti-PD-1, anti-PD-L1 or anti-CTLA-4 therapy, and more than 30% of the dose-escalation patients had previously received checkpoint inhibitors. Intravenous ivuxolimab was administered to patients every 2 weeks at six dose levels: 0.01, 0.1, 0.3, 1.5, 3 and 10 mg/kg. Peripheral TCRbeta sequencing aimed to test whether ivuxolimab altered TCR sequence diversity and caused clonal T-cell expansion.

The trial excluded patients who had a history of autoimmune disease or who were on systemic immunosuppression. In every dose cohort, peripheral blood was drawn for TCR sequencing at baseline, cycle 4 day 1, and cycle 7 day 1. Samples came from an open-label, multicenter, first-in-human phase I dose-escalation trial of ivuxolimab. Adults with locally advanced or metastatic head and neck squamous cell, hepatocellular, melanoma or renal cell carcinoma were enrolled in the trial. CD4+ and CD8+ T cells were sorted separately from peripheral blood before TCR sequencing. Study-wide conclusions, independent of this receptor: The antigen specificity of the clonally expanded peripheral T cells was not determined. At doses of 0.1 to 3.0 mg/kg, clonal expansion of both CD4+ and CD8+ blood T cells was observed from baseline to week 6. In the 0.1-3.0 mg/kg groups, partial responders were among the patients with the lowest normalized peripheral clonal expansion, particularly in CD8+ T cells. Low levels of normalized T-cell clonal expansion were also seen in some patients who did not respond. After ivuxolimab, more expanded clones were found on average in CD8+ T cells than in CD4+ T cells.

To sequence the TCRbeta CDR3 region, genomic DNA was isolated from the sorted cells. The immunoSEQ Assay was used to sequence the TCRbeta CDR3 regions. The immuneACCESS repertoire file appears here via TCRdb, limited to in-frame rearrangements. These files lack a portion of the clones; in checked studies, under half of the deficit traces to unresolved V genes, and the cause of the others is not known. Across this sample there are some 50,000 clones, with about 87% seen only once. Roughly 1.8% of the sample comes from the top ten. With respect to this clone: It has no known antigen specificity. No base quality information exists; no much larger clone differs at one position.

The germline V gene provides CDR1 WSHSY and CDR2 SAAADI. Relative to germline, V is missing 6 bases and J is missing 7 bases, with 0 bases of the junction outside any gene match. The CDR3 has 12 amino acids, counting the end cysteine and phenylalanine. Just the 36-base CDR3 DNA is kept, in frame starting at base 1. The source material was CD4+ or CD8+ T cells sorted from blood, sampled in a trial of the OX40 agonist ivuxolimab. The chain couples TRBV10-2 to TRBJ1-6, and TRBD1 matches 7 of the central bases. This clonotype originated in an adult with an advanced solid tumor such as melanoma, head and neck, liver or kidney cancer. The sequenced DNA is TGCGCCAGCAGGGGACAGAATTCACCCCTCCACTTT. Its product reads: CASRGQNSPLHF.